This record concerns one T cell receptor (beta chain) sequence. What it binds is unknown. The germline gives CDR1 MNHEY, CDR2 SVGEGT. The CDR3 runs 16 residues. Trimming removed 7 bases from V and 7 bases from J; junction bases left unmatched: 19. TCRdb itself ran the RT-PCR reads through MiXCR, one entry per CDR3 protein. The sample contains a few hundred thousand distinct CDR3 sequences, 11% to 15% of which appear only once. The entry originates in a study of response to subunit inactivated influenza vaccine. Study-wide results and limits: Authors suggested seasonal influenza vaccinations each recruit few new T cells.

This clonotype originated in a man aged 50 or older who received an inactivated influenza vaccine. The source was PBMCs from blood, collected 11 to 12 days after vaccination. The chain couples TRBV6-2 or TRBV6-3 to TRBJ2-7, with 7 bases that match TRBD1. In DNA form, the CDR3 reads TGTGCCAGCACCCCGACGGGACAGCAGGATTCAAAGGAGCAGTACTTC. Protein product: CASTPTGQQDSKEQYF.